Here is one T cell receptor (beta chain) with its context. This specimen belongs to a study of OX40 agonist ivuxolimab in advanced cancers. Study background: Two cutaneous melanoma patients and one hepatocellular carcinoma patient, three in all, had partial responses.

With autoimmune disease history or systemic immunosuppression, patients were excluded. J gave up 5 bases and V 0 bases, and 5 bases lay outside the gene matches. From germline, CDR1 is GTSNPN and CDR2 SVGIG (reference sequence). CDR3 size: 15 residues. Assay used: immunoSEQ multiplex PCR; TCRdb lists only in-frame clones, some missing. The sample lists over 30,000 clones, roughly 90% occurring once. This chain joins TRBV30 and TRBJ2-7; 12 positions match TRBD2. This sample comprised CD4+ or CD8+ T cells sorted from blood, obtained in a trial of the OX40 agonist ivuxolimab. The sequence came from an adult with an advanced solid tumor such as melanoma, head and neck, liver or kidney cancer. This chain's CDR3 is CAWSVRLAGVHEQYF. The CDR3 DNA reads TGTGCCTGGAGTGTTCGACTAGCGGGAGTCCACGAGCAGTACTTC.